These 9 T cell receptor beta chains originate from one sample sequenced in a study of T cells after yellow fever vaccination. TCRdb passed the 5' RACE reads through MiXCR, listing each CDR3 protein once. Among hundreds of thousands of distinct CDR3 sequences listed, approximately 16% were seen once. Sample: PBMCs, taken 4 to 6 days after the first yellow fever vaccination. The receptors come from a man aged 18 to 29 who received the YFV17D yellow fever vaccine.

This chain connects TRBV19 to TRBJ2-5; TRBD2 might be the D (5 bases). The V end lost 5 bases, the J end lost 2 bases, and 12 bases lay between the germline ends. The germline CDR1 and CDR2 sequences are LNHDA and SQIVND (reference sequence). CDR3 size: 14 residues. CDR3 sequence: CASSRGNGQETQYF. The CDR3 bases are TGTGCCAGTAGTCGGGGTAACGGTCAAGAGACCCAGTACTTC.

This clonotype was seen more than once but under ten times. The V call is TRBV5-1, the J call TRBJ1-6, with D unresolved. CDR1 and CDR2 (germline): SGHRS, YFSETQ. CDR3 size: 12 residues. The ends were cut back, 4 bases at V and 13 bases at J, with 12 bases in the middle. CDR3: CASSQEVGPLHF. Written as DNA, the CDR3 is TGCGCCAGCAGCCAAGAAGTGGGTCCCCTCCACTTT.

This clonotype was seen a few times. The chain joins TRBV18 to TRBJ2-1; D gene uncertain. The V end lost 10 bases, the J end lost 3 bases, and 13 bases lay between the germline ends. Germline CDR1 reads KGHSH; CDR2 reads LQKENI. This CDR3 has 13 residues. The CDR3 DNA sequence: TGTGCCAACGCGGACGGTTACTACAATGAGCAGTTCTTC. Translation: CANADGYYNEQFF.

This clonotype has only a few counts. The chain carries TRBV10-2 and TRBJ2-5; 8 nucleotides align to TRBD1. The CDR3 loop spans 15 amino acids. Trimming cost V 3 bases and J 3 bases; bases outside gene matches: 6. Per germline, CDR1 WSHSY and CDR2 SAAADI. The CDR3 protein is CASSDTDRGKETQYF. The CDR3 region has the DNA TGCGCCAGCAGTGACACCGACAGGGGCAAAGAGACCCAGTACTTC.

The table lists this clonotype with a few counts. The chain employs TRBV20-1 and TRBJ2-1, with D perhaps TRBD2 (6 bases). There are 16 residues in the CDR3. The germline gives CDR1 DFQATT, CDR2 SNEGSKA (reference sequence). V gave up 3 bases and J gave up 2 bases, with 17 bases separating them. The CDR3 reads CSARVAAASAYNEQFF. CDR3 nucleotide sequence: TGCAGTGCTAGGGTAGCGGCGGCTTCTGCCTACAATGAGCAGTTCTTC.

The V call is TRBV18, the J call TRBJ2-4; D is unresolved. Germline loops: CDR1 KGHSH, CDR2 LQKENI. The CDR3 extends over 14 amino acids. V was cut by 3 bases and J by 2 bases, with 8 bases left in between. CDR3 sequence reads: CASSPPSTKNIQYF. CDR3 sequence (DNA): TGTGCCAGCTCACCTCCCTCTACCAAAAACATTCAGTACTTC.

This clonotype was seen a handful of times. The chain couples TRBV12-5 to TRBJ2-7; 12 nucleotides match TRBD2. The CDR3 has 16 residues. The junction had 3 bases not matched to a gene; V was cut back by 3 bases and J by 0 bases. Germline V gene data show CDR1 as LGHNT and CDR2 as FRNRAP. CDR3 amino acids: CASGFGLAGSSYEQYF. CDR3 coding DNA: TGTGCTAGTGGTTTCGGACTAGCGGGGAGCTCCTACGAGCAGTACTTC.

There are a few counts of this clonotype. The chain has TRBV3-1 and TRBJ1-6, with a possible D match to TRBD1 (6 bases). V lost 3 bases and J 8 bases, leaving 11 bases between the germline ends. CDR3 length equals 14 residues. Germline V gene data show CDR1 as LGHDT and CDR2 as YNNKEL (reference sequence). CDR3 loop: CASSQRGSDSPLHF. DNA of the CDR3: TGTGCCAGCAGCCAGAGGGGGTCTGATTCACCCCTCCACTTT. Together with reference TRBV3-1 and TRBJ1-6, the CDR3 gives the full variable domain: DTAVSQTPKYLVTQMGNDKSIKCEQNLGHDTMYWYKQDSKKFLKIMFSYNNKELIINETVPNRFSPKSPDKAHLNLHINSLELGDSAVYFCASSQRGSDSPLHFGNGTRLTVT.

This clonotype has only a few counts. The chain joins TRBV5-4 to TRBJ1-4; maybe TRBD1 (5 bases). The CDR3 contains 16 residues. Germline V lookup: CDR1 SGHNT, CDR2 YYREEE (reference sequence). V was pared by 2 bases and J by 6 bases, with 17 bases between. CDR3 nucleotide sequence: TGTGCCAGCAGCTTCTTTAATAGGGGAGGGGATGAAAAACTGTTTTTT. This encodes CASSFFNRGGDEKLFF.